These 21 T cell receptor beta chains were all obtained from the same sample, sequenced in a study of cytomegalovirus exposure and HLA in healthy donors. PCR used 60 Vbeta primers and 13 Jbeta primers. Data came from immunoSEQ multiplex PCR; TCRdb stores just in-frame clones and leaves some out. The sample has around 200,000 clones, roughly 78% seen once. Sequenced material: PBMCs. The receptors here all came from a boy aged 5 to 17 in good health and CMV-seronegative.

The chain uses TRBV30 and TRBJ2-1; D not certain. The V gene's germline CDR1 is GTSNPN and CDR2 SVGIG (reference sequence). V lost 2 bases to trimming and J lost 0 bases, with 8 bases between them. The CDR3 loop spans 14 amino acids. Written as DNA, the CDR3 is TGTGCCTGGAGTTCTAGTGCCTCCTACAATGAGCAGTTCTTC. This gives the protein CAWSSSASYNEQFF.

This clone has just one count. The CDR3 sequence is CASSSYSPSGANVLTF. In DNA form, the CDR3 reads TGTGCCAGCAGCTCATACTCCCCCTCTGGGGCCAACGTCCTGACTTTC. V and J are TRBV5-6 and TRBJ2-6, with D uncertain. V was trimmed by 3 bases and J by 0 bases, leaving 10 bases between them. CDR3 length equals 16 residues. The germline V gene has CDR1 SGHDT and CDR2 YYEEEE.

This chain uses TRBV7-9 with TRBJ2-7; tentative D call: TRBD1 (5 bases). Trimming pared 6 bases from V and 1 base from J, leaving 10 bases between. CDR3 length equals 13 residues. Germline-derived CDR1 and CDR2 are SEHNR and FQNEAQ (reference sequence). CDR3 loop: CASSTGASYEQYF. CDR3 DNA: TGTGCCAGCAGTACAGGAGCTTCCTACGAGCAGTACTTC.

The V gene is TRBV30, the J gene TRBJ2-7, with 7 bases lining up with TRBD1. This CDR3 has 13 residues. J gave up 3 bases and V 5 bases, and 7 bases lay outside the gene matches. Germline V CDR1 and CDR2: GTSNPN, SVGIG (reference sequence). CDR3 coding DNA: TGTGCCTGGGGGACAGCAGCCAACTACGAGCAGTACTTC. This encodes CAWGTAANYEQYF.

This chain joins TRBV7-8 and TRBJ2-7, with D tentatively TRBD2 (5 bases). V was trimmed by 3 bases and J by 0 bases, leaving 15 bases between them. CDR1 and CDR2 from the germline V gene are SGHVS and FQNEAQ. This CDR3 is built from 16 residues. The CDR3 here is CASSLFGAGRSYEQYF. In DNA form, the CDR3 reads TGTGCCAGCAGCTTGTTTGGTGCGGGCCGCTCCTACGAGCAGTACTTC.

This chain links TRBV7-3 with TRBJ2-5; TRBD2 agrees at 9 bases. The CDR3 contains 13 residues. Germline CDR1 reads SGHTA; CDR2 reads FQGTGA. J gave up 11 bases and V 2 bases, and 6 bases lay outside the gene matches. DNA for the CDR3: TGTGCCAGCAGCTTATTGGAGCGGGGGGAGCAGTACTTC. It is translated as CASSLLERGEQYF.

V gene TRBV15 combines with J gene TRBJ1-1; 12 bases fit TRBD1. Germline trimming cut 0 bases from V and 6 bases from J; bases unmatched to any gene: 5. The CDR3 is made up of 16 amino acids. CDR1 is LNHNV, CDR2 YYDKDF, per germline (reference sequence). CDR3 sequence reads: CATSRDLGTGGPEAFF. CDR3 bases: TGTGCCACCAGCAGAGATCTAGGGACAGGGGGCCCTGAAGCTTTCTTT.

With respect to this clone: Different DNA sequences within this sample yield the same CDR3. DNA for the CDR3: TGCAGCGTAGGGACTAGCGGGAGCCACGAGCAGTACTTC. Translation gives CSVGTSGSHEQYF. The chain is built from TRBV29-1 and TRBJ2-7, with 14 positions matching TRBD2. V was clipped by 6 bases and J by 5 bases; unmatched bases: 3. The CDR3 is 13 amino acids. Germline CDR1 and CDR2: SQVTM and ANQGSEA.

The genes are TRBV5-6 and TRBJ1-2; TRBD1 matches 7 bases. The V and J ends lost 7 bases and 1 base, in that order; junction bases with no gene match: 7. CDR1 and CDR2 (germline): SGHDT, YYEEEE. The CDR3 runs to 14 residues. CDR3 in amino acids: CASGPGQYNYGYTF. DNA for the CDR3: TGTGCCAGCGGACCGGGACAGTATAACTATGGCTACACCTTC.

This chain joins TRBV6-6 and TRBJ1-6; perhaps TRBD1 as D (5 bases). The CDR3 has 13 residues. CDR1 MNHNY and CDR2 SVGAGI come from the germline V gene (reference sequence). V lost 9 bases and J 4 bases, leaving 10 bases between the germline ends. The CDR3 bases are TGTGCCAGTGGGGGGGATTATAATTCACCCCTCCACTTT. Amino acid sequence: CASGGDYNSPLHF.

The chain couples TRBV6-6 to TRBJ1-1; no definite D call. The V gene's germline CDR1 is MNHNY and CDR2 SVGAGI (reference sequence). V was clipped by 4 bases and J by 0 bases, with 12 bases between them. This CDR3 has 15 amino acids. CDR3 DNA: TGTGCCAGCAGTTCCAAGACTGAACTGAACACTGAAGCTTTCTTT. This encodes CASSSKTELNTEAFF.

This clone turned up a few times. The CDR3: CASRKVGGRWGKLFF. The CDR3 DNA reads as TGCGCCAGCAGAAAAGTAGGAGGCCGGTGGGGAAAACTGTTTTTT. The V call is TRBV4-1, the J call TRBJ1-4; D gene ambiguous. Per the germline V gene, CDR1 is MGHRA and CDR2 is YSYEKL. V was shortened by 6 bases and J by 10 bases, with 21 bases between the two germline ends. CDR3 length: 15 residues.

The chain has TRBV7-3 and TRBJ2-6, with 7 bases matching TRBD1. V shed 3 bases and J 0 bases; nucleotides not matched to a gene: 11. This CDR3 region has 19 residues. Germline V lookup: CDR1 SGHTA, CDR2 FQGTGA. The CDR3 sequence: CASSFPKGTDDSGANVLTF. The CDR3, as DNA: TGTGCCAGCAGCTTCCCCAAGGGGACAGACGACTCTGGGGCCAACGTCCTGACTTTC.

V is TRBV9 and J is TRBJ2-7; D gene ambiguous. CDR3 size: 15 residues. With 0 bases removed from V and 2 bases from J, the gap between germline ends came to 12 bases. Looked up from germline, CDR1 is SGDLS and CDR2 is YYNGEE. Here the CDR3 DNA reads TGTGCCAGCAGCGTAGAGCCCCGTTCAACCTACGAGCAGTACTTC. Amino acid sequence: CASSVEPRSTYEQYF.

This clone was detected only a few times. J is TRBJ2-5 and V is TRBV13, with TRBD2 matching 7 bases. CDR3 length: 16 residues. Germline V CDR1 and CDR2: PRHDT, FYEKMQ (reference sequence). J was trimmed by 2 bases and V by 6 bases; bases with no gene match: 12. The DNA of the CDR3 is TGTGCCAGCAGATTATTTAGCGGGCCCTTTCAAGAGACCCAGTACTTC. Translation: CASRLFSGPFQETQYF.

The chain recombines TRBV7-9 with TRBJ2-1; 10 nucleotides agree with TRBD2. J was trimmed by 8 bases and V by 5 bases; bases with no gene match: 9. CDR1 is SEHNR, CDR2 FQNEAQ, per germline (reference sequence). CDR3 length: 15 amino acids. CDR3 amino acids: CASSPLAGGPDEQFF. The DNA for the CDR3 is TGTGCCAGCAGCCCGTTAGCGGGGGGCCCGGATGAGCAGTTCTTC.

J is TRBJ2-1 and V is TRBV11-2, with 8 bases matching TRBD2. In germline, CDR1 is SGHAT, CDR2 FQNNGV. Losses at the gene ends were 7 bases for V and 0 bases for J; bases not matched to a gene: 2. The CDR3 spans 14 residues. The CDR3 sequence is CASKSGSSYNEQFF. The CDR3 region has the DNA TGTGCCAGCAAGAGCGGGAGCTCCTACAATGAGCAGTTCTTC.

This chain joins TRBV7-9 and TRBJ2-1, with 9 positions matching TRBD2. Germline CDR1 is SEHNR and CDR2 is FQNEAQ (reference sequence). This CDR3 spans 15 amino acids. V lost 4 bases to trimming and J lost 8 bases; unmatched junction nucleotides: 9. Written as DNA, the CDR3 is TGTGCCAGCAGCTGGGGTAGAGCGGGGGGCGATGAGCAGTTCTTC. Translating gives CASSWGRAGGDEQFF.

The genes are TRBV5-1 and TRBJ1-1; 7 nucleotides line up with TRBD1. The V segment lost 3 bases and the J segment 1 base; nucleotides outside the gene matches: 6. Looked up from germline, CDR1 is SGHRS and CDR2 is YFSETQ. The CDR3 consists of 15 residues. The chain's CDR3 is CASSSRQGGNTEAFF. CDR3 coding DNA: TGCGCCAGCAGCTCCAGACAGGGTGGGAACACTGAAGCTTTCTTT.

The chain joins TRBV18 to TRBJ1-5; the D is unclear. Germline V gene data show CDR1 as KGHSH and CDR2 as LQKENI. This CDR3 has 15 residues. V lost 3 bases, J lost 7 bases, and 16 bases lay in between. DNA of the CDR3: TGTGCCAGCTCACCCCCAGGCGGGGAGGAACAGCCCCAGCATTTT. Translation: CASSPPGGEEQPQHF.

The chain carries TRBV6-5 and TRBJ1-1; D gene uncertain. This CDR3 comprises 15 residues. Germline V lookup: CDR1 MNHEY, CDR2 SVGAGI. V lost 4 bases to trimming and J lost 4 bases, with 16 bases between them. CDR3 in DNA: TGTGCCAGCAGTTTACGTACGACACCAACCACTGAAGCTTTCTTT. It yields the protein CASSLRTTPTTEAFF.